This is a list of T cell receptor beta chains from one sample in a study of OX40 agonist ivuxolimab in advanced cancers. The repertoire was sequenced with immunoSEQ multiplex PCR; TCRdb's copy has only in-frame clones and lacks some. The sample consists of tens of thousands of clones, about 88% of them appearing once. Source: CD4+ or CD8+ T cells sorted from blood, taken in a trial of the OX40 agonist ivuxolimab. Receptors originate from an adult with an advanced solid tumor such as melanoma, head and neck, liver or kidney cancer. CDR3s include the opening cysteine and the closing phenylalanine or tryptophan. Fields, in order: J gene, D gene, V gene, clone size, CDR3 DNA, CDR3 protein. A D gene is named only where the DNA matches it firmly. Rows give clone size only sometimes, using once, few, many, or a class for an expanded clone.

TRBJ1-4,NA,TRBV2,few,TGTGCCAGCAGTGATTTGGCGGAAAAACTGTTTTTT,CASSDLAEKLFF
TRBJ2-5,TRBD2,TRBV19,NA,TGTGCCAGTAGTCAGCGGGAGGGCCCCTGGGCCCAGTACTTC,CASSQREGPWAQYF
TRBJ1-5,TRBD1,TRBV5-5,NA,TGTGCCAGCAGCTTGGCGACAGGGGTCTATAGCAATCAGCCCCAGCATTTT,CASSLATGVYSNQPQHF
TRBJ2-2,NA,TRBV10-3,NA,TGTGCCATCAGACCCGGGGGCGAAAACGGGGAGCTGTTTTTT,CAIRPGGENGELFF
TRBJ1-5,NA,TRBV7-9,NA,TGTGCCAGCAGCCTATCCGGGCCGAGGGAGCCCCAGCATTTT,CASSLSGPREPQHF
TRBJ2-3,TRBD2,TRBV5-8,NA,TGTGCCAGCCTGGGACTAGCGGGTTTTCTCACAGATACGCAGTATTTT,CASLGLAGFLTDTQYF
TRBJ2-7,NA,TRBV6-1,few,TGTGCCACCGAGGGGCTCTACGAGCAGTACTTC,CATEGLYEQYF
TRBJ2-1,NA,TRBV27,NA,TGTGCCAGCAGTTTACGGGGGGCTTACAATGAGCAGTTCTTC,CASSLRGAYNEQFF
TRBJ2-2,TRBD1,TRBV11-2,NA,TGTGCCAGCAGTTTCCTAGGAGGGACAGGGGTTGCCGGGGAGCTGTTTTTT,CASSFLGGTGVAGELFF
TRBJ2-5,TRBD1,TRBV5-4,NA,TGTGCCAGCAGCCGTACAGGGGGCGAGACCCAGTACTTC,CASSRTGGETQYF
TRBJ2-2,NA,TRBV6-6,NA,TGTGCCAGCAGTTACTTATCCGGGAGGAACACCGGGGAGCTGTTTTTT,CASSYLSGRNTGELFF
TRBJ1-2,NA,TRBV18,NA,TGTGCCAGCTCACCAGGGGACGGTGGCTATGGCTACACCTTC,CASSPGDGGYGYTF
TRBJ2-2,NA,TRBV14,NA,TGTGCCAGCAGCCAAGAAACCTGGCGGGGTAACACCGGGGAGCTGTTTTTT,CASSQETWRGNTGELFF
TRBJ2-7,NA,TRBV4-3,few,TGCGCCAGCAGCCAAGTCTTACCCGGGACACCCTACGAGCAGTACTTC,CASSQVLPGTPYEQYF
TRBJ2-2,TRBD2,TRBV18,once,TGTGCCAGCTCATATCAGTCACTAGCGGCGAACACCGGGGAGCTGTTTTTT,CASSYQSLAANTGELFF